The rows below give T cell receptor beta chains drawn from one sample of a study of T cells after posttransplantation cyclophosphamide. Sequenced by immunoSEQ multiplex PCR; TCRdb stores in-frame clones only, minus some. The sample contains fewer than 25,000 clones, 95% to 98% of which appear only once. Sequenced input: naive CD4+ T cells sorted from PBMCs. The origin of the receptors is a man aged 45-60 years in good health, CMV-negative, and a related stem cell transplant donor. CDR3s include the opening cysteine and the closing phenylalanine or tryptophan. D genes are given only for firm matches. Size tells how often a clone was seen (once, few, many) or the class of an expanded clone, and some rows leave it out.

cdr3_nt cdr3_aa clone_size j_call v_call d_call
TGTGCCAGCAGCCAAGTGAGTGGGGCGATTCACTACACAGATACGCAGTATTTT CASSQVSGAIHYTDTQYF . TRBJ2-3 TRBV14 .
TGTGCCAGCAGCTCGACAGGGGTGGAATATGGCTACACCTTC CASSSTGVEYGYTF . TRBJ1-2 TRBV7-9 TRBD1
TGTGCCAGCAGCGGGGGACAGTTAGGCTCTGGAAACACCATATATTTT CASSGGQLGSGNTIYF . TRBJ1-3 TRBV7-9 TRBD1
TGTGCCACTGACGAGCAGTACTTC CATDEQYF . TRBJ2-7 TRBV2 .
TGTGCCAGCAAATCCGGGACTAGCGGGTGGCCGGTCACCGGGGAGCTGTTTTTT CASKSGTSGWPVTGELFF . TRBJ2-2 TRBV7-2 TRBD2
TGCGCCAGCAGCTCATACCGGGACAGGGGACCCTACGAGCAGTACTTC CASSSYRDRGPYEQYF . TRBJ2-7 TRBV5-1 TRBD1
TGTGCCAGCTCGGGGACAGTCATTAACAGCAATCAGCCCCAGCATTTT CASSGTVINSNQPQHF . TRBJ1-5 TRBV18 TRBD1
TGTGCCAGCAGTGAAATAGGGCGGGCGAGCTACGAGCAGTACTTC CASSEIGRASYEQYF . TRBJ2-7 TRBV2 .
TGTGCCAGCAGCTTGGCCTACCAGGGGGGCACTGAAGCTTTCTTT CASSLAYQGGTEAFF . TRBJ1-1 TRBV5-4 TRBD1
TGTGCCAGCAGTGGACTAGCGGGGGGTGCGGCGCAGTATTTT CASSGLAGGAAQYF . TRBJ2-3 TRBV6-6 TRBD2
TGTGCCAGCTCAACCCAGACTAGCGGGAGGTGGAGGGAGACCCAGTACTTC CASSTQTSGRWRETQYF . TRBJ2-5 TRBV18 TRBD2
TGTGCCAGTAGTCCGGGACACAGCACAGATACGCAGTATTTT CASSPGHSTDTQYF . TRBJ2-3 TRBV19 .
TGCGCCAGCAGCCAAAAGGGGACAGGGGGCTCACCCCTCCACTTT CASSQKGTGGSPLHF . TRBJ1-6 TRBV4-3 TRBD1
TGCGCCAGCAGGAGCGGGACCGGGGAGCTGTTTTTT CASRSGTGELFF . TRBJ2-2 TRBV5-1 .
TGCGCCAGCAGCTTGCTTCCGGGACAGGAGACCCAGTACTTC CASSLLPGQETQYF . TRBJ2-5 TRBV5-1 TRBD1
TGTGCCAGACGTGGCGCGGCCGTTTTT CARRGAAVF . TRBJ1-4 TRBV6-6 .
TGTGCCAGCAGCTTGGGACTGACTTTTGCCCAGTACTTC CASSLGLTFAQYF . TRBJ2-5 TRBV5-5 .
TGCGCCAGCAGCTTGGCAGGGTCGGGCTATGGCTACACCTTC CASSLAGSGYGYTF . TRBJ1-2 TRBV5-1 .
TGTGCCAGCTCACGGACAGGGCAAAAACTGTTTTTT CASSRTGQKLFF . TRBJ1-4 TRBV18 TRBD1
TGTGCCAGCAGCCCTGGACAGGGTGTAGGCTACACCTTC CASSPGQGVGYTF . TRBJ1-2 TRBV7-2 TRBD1
TGCAGCGTTGAGGGTCAGGGGGCCTTGGCCCAGTACTTC CSVEGQGALAQYF . TRBJ2-5 TRBV29-1 TRBD1
TGTGCCAGCAGCTCCCCGGTGGTGAACACTGAAGCTTTCTTT CASSSPVVNTEAFF . TRBJ1-1 TRBV13 .
TGTGCCAGCAGTCATCTAGCGGGAAATCCCGGGGAGCTGTTTTTT CASSHLAGNPGELFF . TRBJ2-2 TRBV7-9 TRBD2
TGTGCCAGCAGTTACGTCCGGGTAAGGGGAACTGAAGCTTTCTTT CASSYVRVRGTEAFF . TRBJ1-1 TRBV6-5 .
TGTGCCAGCAGCACTCGGGACAGTGCCCCGGGGTTC CASSTRDSAPGF . TRBJ2-4 TRBV7-9 TRBD1
TGTGCCAGCAGCCGTTTGGACAGGGCTCTTTCCTATGGCTACACCTTC CASSRLDRALSYGYTF . TRBJ1-2 TRBV5-6 TRBD1
TGTGCCAGCAACCAAGCGGGGAGCACAGATACGCAGTATTTT CASNQAGSTDTQYF . TRBJ2-3 TRBV7-9 TRBD2
TGTGCCAGCAGCTTAGGGGGCACGAACACCGGGGAGCTGTTTTTT CASSLGGTNTGELFF . TRBJ2-2 TRBV5-4 TRBD1
TGTGCTAGTGGTTTAGGGACAGGGAACACTGAAGCTTTCTTT CASGLGTGNTEAFF . TRBJ1-1 TRBV12-5 TRBD1
TGTGCCAGCAGTGCCGTAGTCTACGAGCAGTACTTC CASSAVVYEQYF . TRBJ2-7 TRBV28 .
TGCGCCAGCAGCCAAGTTGGACTCTATGGCTACACCTTC CASSQVGLYGYTF . TRBJ1-2 TRBV4-1 .
TGTGCCAGCAGTCGTAGCGGGAGGAGCTCCTACGAGCAGTACTTC CASSRSGRSSYEQYF . TRBJ2-7 TRBV5-4 TRBD2
TGTGCCAGTAGTAGGGACTCCAACACCGGGACCGATTACTACGAGCAGTACTTC CASSRDSNTGTDYYEQYF . TRBJ2-7 TRBV19 .
TGTGCCAGCAGCTTCCTCCAGGGGAAGGGATCCTATAATTCCCCCCTCCACTTT CASSFLQGKGSYNSPLHF . TRBJ1-6 TRBV11-2 .
TGTGCCAGTAGTATCGTTTCCGCTAACTCGGACTACTACACCTTC CASSIVSANSDYYTF . TRBJ1-2 TRBV19 .
TGTGCCAGCAGCCAGGGGGGTCGTAGTCAGGAGACCCAGTACTTC CASSQGGRSQETQYF once TRBJ2-5 TRBV4-2 .
TGTGCCAGCAGCTTAGCACAGGGGGGGAGCGGAGAGCAGTTCTTC CASSLAQGGSGEQFF once TRBJ2-1 TRBV11-2 .
TGTGCCTGGTACGGAGGTAGCAATCAGCCCCAGCATTTT CAWYGGSNQPQHF . TRBJ1-5 TRBV6-4 .
TGTGCCAGCAGCCTCGGAGGGGCCAGCACTGAAGCTTTCTTT CASSLGGASTEAFF . TRBJ1-1 TRBV6-5 .
TGCGCCAGCAGATCGGAGGGAGTTTCCACCTACGAGCAGTACTTC CASRSEGVSTYEQYF . TRBJ2-7 TRBV5-1 .
TGTGCCAGCAGTCCTCACGTGGGGCGTCAATCCTACAATGAGCAGTTCTTC CASSPHVGRQSYNEQFF . TRBJ2-1 TRBV27 .
TGTGCCAGCAGCGTAGGGGACCTAGCGGGACCGGAGACCCAGTACTTC CASSVGDLAGPETQYF . TRBJ2-5 TRBV9 TRBD2
TGCGCCAGCAGCCCGGGGTCAAGCAATGAGCAGTTCTTC CASSPGSSNEQFF . TRBJ2-1 TRBV5-1 .
TGCGCCAGCAAGGATCAGGGACAGGGGAACGAGCAGTACTTC CASKDQGQGNEQYF . TRBJ2-7 TRBV5-1 TRBD1
TGTGCCAGCAGCTCGACAGGACAGACCCAGTACTTC CASSSTGQTQYF once TRBJ2-5 TRBV7-6 .
TGCGCCAGCAGCTTGGCGGGGGGGAGTGATACGCAGTATTTT CASSLAGGSDTQYF . TRBJ2-3 TRBV5-1 TRBD2
TGTGCCAGCAGCTTAGCGGGACAGGGTAGCAATCAGCCCCAGCATTTT CASSLAGQGSNQPQHF . TRBJ1-5 TRBV7-2 TRBD1
TGTGCCAGCTCACCACCGACAGGTGTCGGGGTTTCGCCCCAGCATTTT CASSPPTGVGVSPQHF . TRBJ1-5 TRBV18 .
TGTGCCAGCAGCCCCCGGAATGAGCAGTTCTTC CASSPRNEQFF . TRBJ2-1 TRBV7-9 .
TGCGCCAGCCGGGTGGGAGATACGCAGTATTTT CASRVGDTQYF . TRBJ2-3 TRBV5-1 .
TGTGCCAGCAGCGTACGGGGGGGACTGGACGGAGGCAATGAGCAGTTCTTC CASSVRGGLDGGNEQFF . TRBJ2-1 TRBV9 TRBD2
TGCGCCAGCAGCCAAGAACTGACAGGGTATAATTCACCCCTCCACTTT CASSQELTGYNSPLHF . TRBJ1-6 TRBV4-3 TRBD1
TGTGCCAGCAGCCTAGCTAGCGGGGCGGAGACCCAGTACTTC CASSLASGAETQYF . TRBJ2-5 TRBV11-1 TRBD2
TGCAGCGTGCCTTCGGACAGGGAGTCCTACGAGCAGTACTTC CSVPSDRESYEQYF . TRBJ2-7 TRBV29-1 TRBD1
TGTGCCAGCAGCTACGACAGTACCTATCAGCCCCAGCATTTT CASSYDSTYQPQHF . TRBJ1-5 TRBV5-8 .
TGCGCCAGCAGCTTGGCCGTAGGGGCGATGGCAGATACGCAGTATTTT CASSLAVGAMADTQYF once TRBJ2-3 TRBV5-1 .
TGTGCCAGCAGTTACACTCACGGGGAAGAGACCCAGTACTTC CASSYTHGEETQYF . TRBJ2-5 TRBV6-5 .